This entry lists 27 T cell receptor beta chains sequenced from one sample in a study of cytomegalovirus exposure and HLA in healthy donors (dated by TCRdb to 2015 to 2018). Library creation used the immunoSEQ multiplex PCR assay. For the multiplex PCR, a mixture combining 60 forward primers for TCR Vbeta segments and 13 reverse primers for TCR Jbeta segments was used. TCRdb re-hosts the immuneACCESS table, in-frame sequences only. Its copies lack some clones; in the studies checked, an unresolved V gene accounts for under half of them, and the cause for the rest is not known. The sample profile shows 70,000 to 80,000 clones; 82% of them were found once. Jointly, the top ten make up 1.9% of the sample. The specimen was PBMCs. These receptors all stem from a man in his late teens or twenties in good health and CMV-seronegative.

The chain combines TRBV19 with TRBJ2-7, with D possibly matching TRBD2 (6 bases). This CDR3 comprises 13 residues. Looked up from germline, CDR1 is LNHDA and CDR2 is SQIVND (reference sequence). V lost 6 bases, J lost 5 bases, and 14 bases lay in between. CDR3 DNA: TGTGCCAGTAGGGGGGGAACGTACGACGAGCAGTACTTC. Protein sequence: CASRGGTYDEQYF.

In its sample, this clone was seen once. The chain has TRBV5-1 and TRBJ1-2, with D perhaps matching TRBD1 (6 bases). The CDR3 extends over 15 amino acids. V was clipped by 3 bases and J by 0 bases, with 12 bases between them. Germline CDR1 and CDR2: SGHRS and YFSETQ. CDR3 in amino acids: CASSSRTATNYGYTF. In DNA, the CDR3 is TGCGCCAGCAGCTCCCGGACAGCTACTAACTATGGCTACACCTTC.

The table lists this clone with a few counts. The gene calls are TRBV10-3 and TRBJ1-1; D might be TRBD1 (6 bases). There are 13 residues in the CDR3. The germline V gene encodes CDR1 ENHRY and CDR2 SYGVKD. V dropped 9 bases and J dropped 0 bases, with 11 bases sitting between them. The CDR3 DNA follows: TGTGCCATTTCACAGGGCTTGAACACTGAAGCTTTCTTT. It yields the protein CAISQGLNTEAFF.

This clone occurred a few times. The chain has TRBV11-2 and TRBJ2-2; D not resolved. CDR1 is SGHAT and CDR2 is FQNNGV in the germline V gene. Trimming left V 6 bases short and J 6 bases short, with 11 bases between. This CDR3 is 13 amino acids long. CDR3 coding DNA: TGTGCCAGCAGTCGAGGTGGTCCCGGGGAGCTGTTTTTT. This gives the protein CASSRGGPGELFF. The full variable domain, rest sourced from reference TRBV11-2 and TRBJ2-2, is EAGVAQSPRYKIIEKRQSVAFWCNPISGHATLYWYQQILGQGPKLLIQFQNNGVVDDSQLPKDRFSAERLKGVDSTLKIQPAKLEDSAVYLCASSRGGPGELFFGEGSRLTVL.

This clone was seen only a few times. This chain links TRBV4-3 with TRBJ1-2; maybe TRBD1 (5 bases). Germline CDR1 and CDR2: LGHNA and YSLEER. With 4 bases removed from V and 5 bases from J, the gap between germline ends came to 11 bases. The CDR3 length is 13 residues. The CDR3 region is CASSRGVRYGYTF. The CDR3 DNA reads TGCGCCAGCAGCCGGGGGGTTCGGTATGGCTACACCTTC.

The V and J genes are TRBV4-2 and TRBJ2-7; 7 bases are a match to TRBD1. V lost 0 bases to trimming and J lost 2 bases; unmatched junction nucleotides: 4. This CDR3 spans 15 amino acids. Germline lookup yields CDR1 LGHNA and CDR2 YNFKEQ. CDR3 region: CASSQEGTGAYEQYF. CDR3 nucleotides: TGTGCCAGCAGCCAAGAGGGAACAGGGGCCTACGAGCAGTACTTC.

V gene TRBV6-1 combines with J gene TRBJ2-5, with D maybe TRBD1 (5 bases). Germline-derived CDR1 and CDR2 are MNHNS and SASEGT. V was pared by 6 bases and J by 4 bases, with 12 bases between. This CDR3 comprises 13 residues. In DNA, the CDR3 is TGTGCCAGCAGAGCACAGGTTGCAGAGACCCAGTACTTC. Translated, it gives CASRAQVAETQYF.

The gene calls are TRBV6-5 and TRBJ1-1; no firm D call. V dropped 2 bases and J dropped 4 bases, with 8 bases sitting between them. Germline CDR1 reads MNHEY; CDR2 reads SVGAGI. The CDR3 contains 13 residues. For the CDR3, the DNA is TGTGCCAGCAGTTACAGAGGATCCACTGAAGCTTTCTTT. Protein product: CASSYRGSTEAFF.

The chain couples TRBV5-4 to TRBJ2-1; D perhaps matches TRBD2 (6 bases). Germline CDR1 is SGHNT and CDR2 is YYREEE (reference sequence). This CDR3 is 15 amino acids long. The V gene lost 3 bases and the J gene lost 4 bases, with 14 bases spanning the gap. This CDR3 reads CASSSGTRLYNEQFF. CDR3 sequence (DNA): TGTGCCAGCAGCTCCGGGACTCGGTTATACAATGAGCAGTTCTTC. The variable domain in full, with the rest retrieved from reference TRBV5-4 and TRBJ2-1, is ETGVTQSPTHLIKTRGQQVTLRCSSQSGHNTVSWYQQALGQGPQFIFQYYREEENGRGNFPPRFSGLQFPNYSSELNVNALELDDSALYLCASSSGTRLYNEQFFGPGTRLTVL.

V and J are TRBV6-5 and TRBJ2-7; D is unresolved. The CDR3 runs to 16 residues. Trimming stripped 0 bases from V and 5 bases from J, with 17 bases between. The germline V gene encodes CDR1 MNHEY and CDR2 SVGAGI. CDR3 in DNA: TGTGCCAGCAGTTACTCGATATACCCAAAACCGGACGAGCAGTACTTC. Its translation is CASSYSIYPKPDEQYF.

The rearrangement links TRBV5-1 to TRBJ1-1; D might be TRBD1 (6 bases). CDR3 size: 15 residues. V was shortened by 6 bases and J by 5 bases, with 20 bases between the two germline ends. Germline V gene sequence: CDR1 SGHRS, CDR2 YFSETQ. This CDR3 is CASTEGGGGRTEAFF. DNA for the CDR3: TGCGCCAGCACCGAAGGGGGGGGCGGAAGGACTGAAGCTTTCTTT.

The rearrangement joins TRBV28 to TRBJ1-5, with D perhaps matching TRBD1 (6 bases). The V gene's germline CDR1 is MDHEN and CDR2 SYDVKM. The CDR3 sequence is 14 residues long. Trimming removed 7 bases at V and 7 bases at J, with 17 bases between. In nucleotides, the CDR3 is TGTGCCAGCATTAGGAGTGGGGGCGGCCAGCCCCAGCATTTT. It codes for CASIRSGGGQPQHF.

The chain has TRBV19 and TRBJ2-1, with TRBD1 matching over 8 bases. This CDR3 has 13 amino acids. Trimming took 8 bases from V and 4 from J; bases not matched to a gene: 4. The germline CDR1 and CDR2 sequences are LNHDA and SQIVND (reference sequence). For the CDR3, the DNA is TGTGCCAGTGACAGGGGCAATTACAATGAGCAGTTCTTC. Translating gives CASDRGNYNEQFF.

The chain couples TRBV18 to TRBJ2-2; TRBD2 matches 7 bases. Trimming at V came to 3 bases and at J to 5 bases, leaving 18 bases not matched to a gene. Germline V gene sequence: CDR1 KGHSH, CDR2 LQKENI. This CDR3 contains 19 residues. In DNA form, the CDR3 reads TGTGCCAGCTCACCCCTCCCCCCGTCACCCCGGGGAGGGACCGGGGAGCTGTTTTTT. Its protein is CASSPLPPSPRGGTGELFF.

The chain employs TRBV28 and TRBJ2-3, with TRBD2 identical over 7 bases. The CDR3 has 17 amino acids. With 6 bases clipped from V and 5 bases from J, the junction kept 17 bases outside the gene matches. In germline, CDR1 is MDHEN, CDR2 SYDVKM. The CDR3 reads CASSSVVWEGLKDTQYF. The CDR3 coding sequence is TGTGCCAGCAGCTCCGTGGTATGGGAGGGCCTTAAAGATACGCAGTATTTT.

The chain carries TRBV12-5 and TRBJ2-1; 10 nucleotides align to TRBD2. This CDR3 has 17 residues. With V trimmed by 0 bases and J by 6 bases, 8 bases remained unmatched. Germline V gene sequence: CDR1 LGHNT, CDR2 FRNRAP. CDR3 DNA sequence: TGTGCTAGTGGTTTGGTATTAGCGGGGGGAAGGTCCAATGAGCAGTTCTTC. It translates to CASGLVLAGGRSNEQFF.

The CDR3 DNA reads as TGCGCCAGCAGCTTGGGGCGGGTAGAAAATTCACCCCTCCACTTT. Amino acid sequence: CASSLGRVENSPLHF. The rearrangement joins TRBV5-1 to TRBJ1-6; no definite D call. V gave up 0 bases and J gave up 7 bases, with 11 bases separating them. CDR3 length equals 15 residues. Germline V gene sequence: CDR1 SGHRS, CDR2 YFSETQ. Based on the CDR3 plus reference TRBV5-1 and TRBJ1-6, the full variable domain is KAGVTQTPRYLIKTRGQQVTLSCSPISGHRSVSWYQQTPGQGLQFLFEYFSETQRNKGNFPGRFSGRQFSNSRSEMNVSTLELGDSALYLCASSLGRVENSPLHFGNGTRLTVT.

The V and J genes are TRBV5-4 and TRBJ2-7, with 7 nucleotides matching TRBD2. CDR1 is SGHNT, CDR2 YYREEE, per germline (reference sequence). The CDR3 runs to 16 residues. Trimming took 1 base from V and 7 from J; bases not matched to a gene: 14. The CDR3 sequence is CASSLYFSGRAGEQYF. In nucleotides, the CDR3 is TGTGCCAGCAGCTTGTATTTTAGTGGGAGGGCGGGTGAGCAGTACTTC.

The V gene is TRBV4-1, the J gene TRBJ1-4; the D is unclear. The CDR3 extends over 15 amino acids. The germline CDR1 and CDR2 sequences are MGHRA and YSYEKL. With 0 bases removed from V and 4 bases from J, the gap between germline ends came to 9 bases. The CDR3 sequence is CASSQEISVNEKLFF. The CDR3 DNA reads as TGCGCCAGCAGCCAAGAGATCTCGGTTAATGAAAAACTGTTTTTT.

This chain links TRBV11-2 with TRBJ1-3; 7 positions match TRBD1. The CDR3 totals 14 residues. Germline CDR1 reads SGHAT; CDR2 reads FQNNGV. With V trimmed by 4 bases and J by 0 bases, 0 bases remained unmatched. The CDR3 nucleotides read TGTGCCAGCAGCTGGACAGGCTCTGGAAACACCATATATTTT. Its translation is CASSWTGSGNTIYF.

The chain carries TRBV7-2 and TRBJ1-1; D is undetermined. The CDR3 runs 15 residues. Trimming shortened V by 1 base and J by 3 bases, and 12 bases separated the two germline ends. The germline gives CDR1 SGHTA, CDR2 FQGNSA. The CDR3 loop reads CASSLGRTRDTEAFF. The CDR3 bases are TGTGCCAGCAGCTTAGGGCGGACGAGGGACACTGAAGCTTTCTTT.

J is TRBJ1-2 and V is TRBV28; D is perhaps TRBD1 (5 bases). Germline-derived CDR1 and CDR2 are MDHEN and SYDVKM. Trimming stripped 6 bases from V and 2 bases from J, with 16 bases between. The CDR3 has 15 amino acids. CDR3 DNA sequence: TGTGCCAGCAGATATGGGGGGGGTAAGAACTATGGCTACACCTTC. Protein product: CASRYGGGKNYGYTF.

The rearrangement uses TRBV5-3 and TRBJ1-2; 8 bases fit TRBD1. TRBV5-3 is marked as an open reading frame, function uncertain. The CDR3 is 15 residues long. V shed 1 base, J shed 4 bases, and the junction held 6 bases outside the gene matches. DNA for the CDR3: TGTGCCAGAAGCTTGCCGGACAGGGAAACCTATGGCTACACCTTC. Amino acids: CARSLPDRETYGYTF.

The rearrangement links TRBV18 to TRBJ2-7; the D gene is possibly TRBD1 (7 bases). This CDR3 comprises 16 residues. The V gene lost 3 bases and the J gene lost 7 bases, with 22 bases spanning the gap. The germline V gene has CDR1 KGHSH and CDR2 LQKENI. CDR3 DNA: TGTGCCAGCTCACCGGGGGGACAGACTCTACGTAGGGAGCAGTACTTC. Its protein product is CASSPGGQTLRREQYF.

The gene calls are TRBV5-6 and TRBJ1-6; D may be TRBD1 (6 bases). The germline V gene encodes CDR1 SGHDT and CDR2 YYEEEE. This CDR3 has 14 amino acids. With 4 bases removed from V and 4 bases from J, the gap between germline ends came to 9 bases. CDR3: CASSRTGYNSPLHF. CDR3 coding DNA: TGTGCCAGCAGCCGAACAGGGTATAATTCACCCCTCCACTTT.

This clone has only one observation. The CDR3 loop is CASSFRTGGLVGHF. The CDR3 nucleotides read TGTGCCAGCAGTTTTCGGACAGGGGGCTTAGTTGGGCATTTT. This chain connects TRBV28 to TRBJ1-5, with 11 bases fitting TRBD1. CDR3 length: 14 amino acids. V lost 3 bases to trimming and J lost 15 bases; unmatched junction nucleotides: 10. In germline, CDR1 is MDHEN, CDR2 SYDVKM.

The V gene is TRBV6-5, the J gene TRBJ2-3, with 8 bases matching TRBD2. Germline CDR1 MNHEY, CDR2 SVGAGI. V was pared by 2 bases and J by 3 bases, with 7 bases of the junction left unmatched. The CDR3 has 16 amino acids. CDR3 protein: CASSYGPGGPTDTQYF. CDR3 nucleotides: TGTGCCAGCAGTTACGGGCCGGGGGGGCCGACAGATACGCAGTATTTT.